The next 29 T cell receptor beta chains were all read from a single sample in a study of OX40 agonist ivuxolimab in advanced cancers. Profiling relied on immunoSEQ multiplex PCR, and the TCRdb table lists in-frame clones only, not all of them. The table has under 85,000 clones, about 90% seen once. The specimen comprised CD4+ or CD8+ T cells sorted from blood, sampled in a trial of the OX40 agonist ivuxolimab. The receptors originated from an adult with an advanced solid tumor such as melanoma, head and neck, liver or kidney cancer.

The chain employs TRBV6-1 and TRBJ2-7, with 8 bases aligning to TRBD2. Trimming took 2 bases from V and 6 from J; bases not matched to a gene: 9. Germline CDR1 MNHNS, CDR2 SASEGT. CDR3 size: 15 residues. The CDR3 DNA sequence: TGTGCCAGCAGTGAACTCCTCAGCGGGAGAGCCGAGCAGTACTTC. Its protein is CASSELLSGRAEQYF.

The J gene is TRBJ2-7, the V gene TRBV28; 7 nucleotides align to TRBD2. Germline V gene lookup returns CDR1 MDHEN and CDR2 SYDVKM. V trimming: 3 bases; J trimming: 5 bases; junction bases outside the gene matches: 10. The CDR3 has 15 residues. CDR3 sequence: CASSFLRGESHEQYF. In nucleotides, the CDR3 is TGTGCCAGCAGTTTCCTTCGGGGGGAGTCCCACGAGCAGTACTTC.

CDR3 in amino acids: CASSQSILSESMNTEAFF. CDR3 nucleotides: TGCGCCAGCAGTCAATCGATATTGTCCGAGAGCATGAACACTGAAGCTTTCTTT. The rearrangement links TRBV23-1 to TRBJ1-1, with unresolved D. TRBV23-1 belongs to the ORF category, with a function that is uncertain. V dropped 0 bases and J dropped 0 bases, with 17 bases sitting between them. The CDR3 loop spans 18 amino acids.

The genes are TRBV14 and TRBJ2-1, with 10 bases matching TRBD2. The J segment lost 7 bases and the V segment lost 1 base, leaving 13 bases of the junction unmatched. The CDR3 sequence is 18 residues long. CDR1 is SGHDN, CDR2 FVKESK, per germline. The CDR3 region is CASSQVRGGLAGENEQFF. The CDR3 coding sequence is TGTGCCAGCAGCCAAGTCAGGGGCGGGCTAGCGGGAGAAAATGAGCAGTTCTTC.

The chain is built from TRBV16 and TRBJ2-1, with TRBD2 identical over 11 bases. CDR1 is KGHSY, CDR2 FQNENV, per germline. V shed 1 base, J shed 7 bases, and the junction held 6 bases outside the gene matches. The CDR3 length is 16 residues. This CDR3 is CASSQWGTSGSNEQFF. The CDR3 bases are TGTGCCAGCAGCCAATGGGGGACTAGCGGTTCAAATGAGCAGTTCTTC.

The V gene is TRBV29-1, the J gene TRBJ2-7; TRBD2 might be the D (5 bases). Germline CDR1 and CDR2: SQVTM and ANQGSEA. With 5 bases removed from V and 4 bases from J, the gap between germline ends came to 12 bases. The CDR3 runs 12 residues. DNA for the CDR3: TGCAGCGTTAGCGGACCACATTACGAGCAGTACTTC. This translates into CSVSGPHYEQYF.

This clone was recorded a few times. The chain combines TRBV11-3 with TRBJ2-2; D not certain. Trimming took 1 base from V and 4 from J, leaving 4 bases between them. Germline values: CDR1 SGHNT, CDR2 YENEEA. The CDR3 runs to 13 residues. CDR3 DNA: TGTGCCAGCAGCTTAGCTTTCACCGGGGAGCTGTTTTTT. Amino acids: CASSLAFTGELFF.

CDR3 bases: TGTGCCAGCAGCCCGGGACTAGCGGGAGCGACGAACACCGGGGAGCTGTTTTTT. The encoded protein is CASSPGLAGATNTGELFF. V is TRBV5-4 and J is TRBJ2-2, with 14 bases aligning to TRBD2. V gave up 4 bases and J gave up 0 bases; unmatched junction bases: 5. The CDR3 is 18 amino acids. The germline CDR1 and CDR2 sequences are SGHNT and YYREEE (reference sequence).

The chain joins TRBV6-5 to TRBJ1-2; no definite D call. The CDR3 is 16 residues long. Trimming shortened V by 0 bases and J by 5 bases, and 16 bases separated the two germline ends. The germline V gene has CDR1 MNHEY and CDR2 SVGAGI. The CDR3 sequence: CASSYSNSRTVYGYTF. CDR3 coding DNA: TGTGCCAGCAGTTACTCGAATTCCAGGACCGTTTATGGCTACACCTTC.

The chain couples TRBV19 to TRBJ2-1; 7 nucleotides agree with TRBD1. This CDR3 contains 12 residues. CDR1 LNHDA and CDR2 SQIVND come from the germline V gene (reference sequence). V lost 6 bases and J lost 8; bases outside the gene matches: 4. The chain's CDR3 is CASRQGTHEQFF. In nucleotides, the CDR3 is TGTGCCAGTAGACAGGGGACCCATGAGCAGTTCTTC.

The V and J genes are TRBV18 and TRBJ2-1, with 9 positions matching TRBD2. The CDR3 length is 14 residues. Germline V gene sequence: CDR1 KGHSH, CDR2 LQKENI. With 1 base clipped from V and 6 bases from J, the junction kept 1 base outside the gene matches. The CDR3, as DNA: TGTGCCAGCTCACCACGGCGGGAGGGCAATGAGCAGTTCTTC. This gives the protein CASSPRREGNEQFF.

J is TRBJ1-2 and V is TRBV6-5; D may be TRBD1 (6 bases). The CDR3 is made up of 13 amino acids. V lost 2 bases and J lost 2, with 6 bases in between. The V gene's germline CDR1 is MNHEY and CDR2 SVGAGI. In nucleotides, the CDR3 is TGTGCCAGCAGTTACCAGGGGAACTATGGCTACACCTTC. Translating gives CASSYQGNYGYTF.

V usage is TRBV9 and J usage is TRBJ2-1, with D perhaps matching TRBD1 (5 bases). The CDR3 is 15 amino acids. V lost 4 bases and J 2 bases, leaving 13 bases between the germline ends. Germline V CDR1 and CDR2: SGDLS, YYNGEE. The CDR3, as DNA: TGTGCCAGCAGCAGCGCAGGGCTTACCTACAATGAGCAGTTCTTC. Translation gives CASSSAGLTYNEQFF. The complete variable domain, with remaining parts taken from reference TRBV9 and TRBJ2-1, reads DSGVTQTPKHLITATGQRVTLRCSPRSGDLSVYWYQQSLDQGLQFLIQYYNGEERAKGNILERFSAQQFPDLHSELNLSSLELGDSALYFCASSSAGLTYNEQFFGPGTRLTVL.

The CDR3 sequence: CASSLAPGQGYNEQFF. The CDR3 DNA follows: TGCGCCAGCAGCTTGGCGCCCGGACAGGGCTACAATGAGCAGTTCTTC. The chain is built from TRBV5-1 and TRBJ2-1, with 8 bases matching TRBD1. Germline CDR1 SGHRS, CDR2 YFSETQ. V was clipped by 0 bases and J by 3 bases; unmatched bases: 5. The CDR3 sequence is 16 residues long.

J is TRBJ2-1 and V is TRBV16, with 9 positions matching TRBD2. This CDR3 is 17 amino acids long. CDR1 and CDR2 (germline): KGHSY, FQNENV. The junction had 3 bases not matched to a gene; V was cut back by 0 bases and J by 0 bases. This CDR3 reads CASSQSLSGSSYNEQFF. CDR3 nucleotide sequence: TGTGCCAGCAGCCAATCGCTTAGCGGGAGCTCCTACAATGAGCAGTTCTTC.

The DNA of the CDR3 is TGTGCCAGCAGAGAGACCGGGACTAGCGGGATTGAGCAGTACTTC. Translating it yields CASRETGTSGIEQYF. The chain is built from TRBV2 and TRBJ2-7; 13 nucleotides align to TRBD2. The V gene end was trimmed by 6 bases and the J gene end by 7 bases; junction bases not matched to a gene: 9. Germline V gene sequence: CDR1 SNHLY, CDR2 FYNNEI. The CDR3 has 15 amino acids.

The chain employs TRBV10-3 and TRBJ2-7, with D perhaps TRBD1 (6 bases). The CDR3 is 14 amino acids. V was pared by 5 bases and J by 2 bases, with 13 bases between. Per the germline V gene, CDR1 is ENHRY and CDR2 is SYGVKD. CDR3 residues: CAISKGEQTYEQYF. CDR3 DNA sequence: TGTGCCATCAGTAAGGGGGAACAAACCTACGAGCAGTACTTC.

The chain links TRBV15 to TRBJ1-5; 8 nucleotides agree with TRBD1. Germline CDR1 is LNHNV and CDR2 is YYDKDF (reference sequence). J was trimmed by 7 bases and V by 0 bases; bases with no gene match: 5. This CDR3 spans 15 amino acids. The CDR3 sequence: CATSRERQGAQPQHF. The CDR3 DNA is TGTGCCACCAGCAGAGAGCGGCAGGGGGCACAGCCCCAGCATTTT.

The V and J genes are TRBV5-6 and TRBJ2-5, with 10 bases identical to TRBD1. Trimming took 4 bases from V and 5 from J; bases not matched to a gene: 8. Germline V CDR1 and CDR2: SGHDT, YYEEEE. The CDR3 spans 15 residues. CDR3 in amino acids: CASSVRQGASETQYF. As DNA, the CDR3 is TGTGCCAGCAGCGTTCGACAGGGGGCGTCCGAGACCCAGTACTTC.

V gene TRBV14 combines with J gene TRBJ1-4; D not certain. Germline V gene lookup returns CDR1 SGHDN and CDR2 FVKESK. The CDR3 runs to 15 residues. Trimming left V 4 bases short and J 2 bases short, with 11 bases between. This CDR3 is CASSPYLGTNEKLFF. In DNA, the CDR3 is TGTGCCAGCAGCCCATACCTGGGCACTAATGAAAAACTGTTTTTT.

The chain carries TRBV5-1 and TRBJ2-4; 13 bases match TRBD2. CDR1 is SGHRS, CDR2 YFSETQ, per germline. The CDR3 totals 21 residues. V shed 0 bases, J shed 0 bases, and the junction held 12 bases outside the gene matches. The CDR3 sequence: CASSLGTSGSRLPLAKNIQYF. CDR3 coding DNA: TGCGCCAGCAGCTTGGGGACTAGCGGGAGCCGGCTCCCCCTAGCCAAAAACATTCAGTACTTC.

This clone appeared once. The chain combines TRBV19 with TRBJ1-2; D remains ambiguous. The V end lost 3 bases, the J end lost 6 bases, and 20 bases lay between the germline ends. Germline lookup yields CDR1 LNHDA and CDR2 SQIVND (reference sequence). CDR3 size: 16 residues. CDR3 protein: CASSMEGRPIPNGYTF. The DNA of the CDR3 is TGTGCCAGTAGTATGGAGGGCAGGCCTATCCCCAATGGCTACACCTTC.

The rearrangement uses TRBV28 and TRBJ2-2, with 10 bases lining up with TRBD2. J was trimmed by 1 base and V by 5 bases; bases with no gene match: 10. The germline V gene encodes CDR1 MDHEN and CDR2 SYDVKM. CDR3 length equals 18 residues. The chain's CDR3 is CASSESSLAGLNTGELFF. The DNA for the CDR3 is TGTGCCAGCAGTGAATCGTCACTAGCGGGGCTGAACACCGGGGAGCTGTTTTTT.

Here the CDR3 DNA reads TGTGCCTGGAGGGGGGGTGGGGGGGCCAACGTCCTGACTTTC. It specifies CAWRGGGGANVLTF. This chain connects TRBV30 to TRBJ2-6; the D gene is possibly TRBD2 (6 bases). Trimming removed 3 bases from V and 4 bases from J, with 10 bases in between. The germline V gene has CDR1 GTSNPN and CDR2 SVGIG (reference sequence). This CDR3 has 14 residues.

This chain joins TRBV5-1 and TRBJ2-1; TRBD2 agrees at 7 bases. Germline V gene data show CDR1 as SGHRS and CDR2 as YFSETQ. This CDR3 is built from 16 residues. With V trimmed by 1 base and J by 0 bases, 4 bases remained unmatched. The CDR3: CASSLRSGTSYNEQFF. The CDR3 nucleotides read TGCGCCAGCAGCTTGAGAAGCGGGACCTCCTACAATGAGCAGTTCTTC.

The chain joins TRBV11-2 to TRBJ2-3; 7 bases fit TRBD1. This CDR3 is 15 amino acids long. Germline CDR1 reads SGHAT; CDR2 reads FQNNGV. V shed 5 bases, J shed 7 bases, and the junction held 12 bases outside the gene matches. CDR3 loop: CASSEQGFIPNTQYF. CDR3 in DNA: TGTGCCAGCAGCGAACAGGGGTTTATCCCTAATACGCAGTATTTT.

A single count supports this clone. The V call is TRBV18, the J call TRBJ2-3; 12 nucleotides match TRBD2. The CDR3 is 17 residues long. The germline CDR1 and CDR2 sequences are KGHSH and LQKENI. The J segment lost 0 bases and the V segment lost 3 bases, leaving 4 bases of the junction unmatched. The CDR3 region has the DNA TGTGCCAGCTCACCCCGAGGGACTAGCGGGAGCACAGATACGCAGTATTTT. Encoded protein: CASSPRGTSGSTDTQYF. Filled out from reference TRBV18 and TRBJ2-3, the complete variable domain reads NAGVMQNPRHLVRRRGQEARLRCSPMKGHSHVYWYRQLPEEGLKFMVYLQKENIIDESGMPKERFSAEFPKEGPSILRIQQVVRGDSAAYFCASSPRGTSGSTDTQYFGPGTRLTVL.

This clone appeared once. The chain combines TRBV6-5 with TRBJ2-3; the D gene is possibly TRBD1 (6 bases). The CDR3 is 14 residues long. The V gene lost 6 bases and the J gene lost 2 bases, with 12 bases spanning the gap. Germline CDR1 MNHEY, CDR2 SVGAGI. The CDR3 DNA reads TGTGCCAGCAGGCGACAGGAGGCCACAGATACGCAGTATTTT. Its translation is CASRRQEATDTQYF.

V usage is TRBV19 and J usage is TRBJ1-2, with a tentative D call TRBD1 (6 bases). There are 13 residues in the CDR3. The germline CDR1 and CDR2 sequences are LNHDA and SQIVND (reference sequence). Trimming stripped 2 bases from V and 8 bases from J, with 12 bases between. The CDR3 spells CASSILRGNGYTF. CDR3 DNA sequence: TGTGCCAGTAGTATACTCAGGGGAAACGGCTACACCTTC.